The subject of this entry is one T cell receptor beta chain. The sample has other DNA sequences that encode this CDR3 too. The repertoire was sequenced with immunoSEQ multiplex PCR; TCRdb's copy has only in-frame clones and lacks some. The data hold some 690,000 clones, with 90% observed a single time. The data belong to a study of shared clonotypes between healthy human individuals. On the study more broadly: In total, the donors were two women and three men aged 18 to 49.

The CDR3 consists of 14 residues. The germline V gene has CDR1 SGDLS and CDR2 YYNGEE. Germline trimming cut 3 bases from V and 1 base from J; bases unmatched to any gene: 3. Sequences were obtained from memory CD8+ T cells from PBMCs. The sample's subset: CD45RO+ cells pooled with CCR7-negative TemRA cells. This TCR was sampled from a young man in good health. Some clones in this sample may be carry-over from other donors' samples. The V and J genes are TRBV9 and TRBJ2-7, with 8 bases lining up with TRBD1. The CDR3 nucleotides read TGTGCCAGCAGCGGGACAGGGTCATCCTACGAGCAGTACTTC. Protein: CASSGTGSSYEQYF.